One and the same sample provided the 25 T cell receptor beta chains below, sequenced in a study of cytomegalovirus exposure and HLA in healthy donors. PCR used 60 Vbeta primers and 13 Jbeta primers. Generated by immunoSEQ multiplex PCR, the TCRdb table keeps only in-frame clones and is missing some. The sample has approximately 190,000 clones; 80% to 85% are singletons. The sequencing sample was made of PBMCs. Receptor source: a young woman in good health and CMV-seronegative.

The V call is TRBV19, the J call TRBJ2-7; tentatively, D is TRBD1 (5 bases). The length of the CDR3 is 14 residues. Germline loops: CDR1 LNHDA, CDR2 SQIVND (reference sequence). The germline V and J ends were trimmed by 9 bases and 2 bases, with 17 bases remaining between them. The CDR3 DNA is TGTGCCAGCCACGGTGGGGCTAGTCCCTACGAGCAGTACTTC. Protein: CASHGGASPYEQYF.

The chain recombines TRBV6-5 with TRBJ2-2, with TRBD1 matching 8 bases. The germline V gene has CDR1 MNHEY and CDR2 SVGAGI. V lost 6 bases, J lost 1 base, and 1 base stayed unmatched. The CDR3 runs to 14 residues. The CDR3 bases are TGTGCCAGCAGAGGACAGGGGAACACCGGGGAGCTGTTTTTT. Amino acid sequence: CASRGQGNTGELFF.

To note about this clone: A read error may account for a junction end that differs from germline. This rearrangement joins TRBV10-1 to TRBJ2-1; TRBD1 agrees at 10 bases. The V gene's germline CDR1 is WNHNN and CDR2 SYGVQD (reference sequence). The CDR3 is made up of 12 amino acids. The CDR3 nucleotides read TGCGCCAGCAGTGCATTTGGGACAGGGGTAATCTTC. Residues: CASSAFGTGVIF.

This rearrangement joins TRBV6-6 to TRBJ2-1; D remains unclear. The CDR3 has 13 amino acids. Trimming removed 4 bases from V and 5 bases from J, with 9 bases in between. Germline V gene sequence: CDR1 MNHNY, CDR2 SVGAGI (reference sequence). The CDR3 DNA reads as TGTGCCAGCAGTTTGTCCCCAGACAATGAGCAGTTCTTC. It encodes CASSLSPDNEQFF.

This clone was seen just once. This chain uses TRBV20-1 with TRBJ2-5, with 7 bases identical to TRBD1. In germline, CDR1 is DFQATT, CDR2 SNEGSKA (reference sequence). The CDR3 contains 11 residues. The V segment lost 8 bases and the J segment 1 base; nucleotides outside the gene matches: 1. CDR3 region: CSWDSQETQYF. The CDR3 coding sequence is TGCAGTTGGGACAGCCAAGAGACCCAGTACTTC.

The rearrangement joins TRBV6-5 to TRBJ2-5; D remains ambiguous. Germline assignment: CDR1 MNHEY and CDR2 SVGAGI. The V gene lost 10 bases and the J gene lost 7 bases, with 16 bases spanning the gap. This CDR3 is built from 12 residues. The CDR3, as DNA: TGTGCCACCTCGGCCGCGGATTGGACCCAGTACTTC. It specifies CATSAADWTQYF.

The genes are TRBV27 and TRBJ1-1, with D tentatively TRBD1 (5 bases). The CDR3 sequence is 13 residues long. V lost 5 bases, J lost 5 bases, and 12 bases lay in between. Per the germline V gene, CDR1 is MNHEY and CDR2 is SMNVEV (reference sequence). DNA for the CDR3: TGTGCCAGCAGTCCGGGGGGGTGGACTGAAGCTTTCTTT. This translates into CASSPGGWTEAFF.

The rearrangement joins TRBV7-2 to TRBJ2-7; TRBD2 agrees at 8 bases. The CDR3 has 15 amino acids. J lost 5 bases, V lost 5 bases, and 11 bases had no gene match. The germline CDR1 and CDR2 sequences are SGHTA and FQGNSA. CDR3 amino acids: CASSVSGTRTNEQYF. In nucleotides, the CDR3 is TGTGCCAGCAGCGTATCCGGGACTAGGACGAACGAGCAGTACTTC.

This sequence joins TRBV19 and TRBJ2-1; D call uncertain. Germline values: CDR1 LNHDA, CDR2 SQIVND (reference sequence). The V gene lost 5 bases and the J gene lost 4 bases, with 9 bases spanning the gap. The CDR3 contains 13 residues. The chain's CDR3 is CASSGSSYNEQFF. In DNA, the CDR3 is TGTGCCAGTAGTGGCAGTTCTTACAATGAGCAGTTCTTC.

The V gene is TRBV27, the J gene TRBJ2-7; D is possibly TRBD2 (5 bases). The V gene's germline CDR1 is MNHEY and CDR2 SMNVEV (reference sequence). V lost 0 bases and J 4 bases, leaving 13 bases between the germline ends. The CDR3 is made up of 15 amino acids. The CDR3 loop is CASSLSGLNTYEQYF. CDR3 sequence (DNA): TGTGCCAGCAGTTTATCTGGACTGAATACTTACGAGCAGTACTTC.

The V gene is TRBV7-2, the J gene TRBJ2-3; perhaps TRBD1 as D (6 bases). The CDR3 extends over 15 amino acids. Germline V gives CDR1 SGHTA, CDR2 FQGNSA. The V end was cut by 1 base, the J end by 3 bases, with 11 bases between. CDR3 residues: CASSLGRGVTDTQYF. The CDR3 nucleotides read TGTGCCAGCAGCTTAGGCAGGGGAGTTACAGATACGCAGTATTTT.

This chain connects TRBV19 to TRBJ2-1; TRBD2 aligns across 12 bases. V was clipped by 4 bases and J by 9 bases; unmatched bases: 16. CDR1 and CDR2 from the germline V gene are LNHDA and SQIVND (reference sequence). This CDR3 spans 18 amino acids. CDR3 nucleotides: TGTGCCAGTAGTACCCTACTAGCGGGAGGTATATATGGTGGTGAGCAGTTCTTC. Amino acids: CASSTLLAGGIYGGEQFF.

The chain joins TRBV19 to TRBJ2-1; 8 positions agree with TRBD2. Germline CDR1 and CDR2: LNHDA and SQIVND (reference sequence). V was clipped by 3 bases and J by 6 bases; unmatched bases: 4. The CDR3 sequence is 14 residues long. CDR3 loop: CASSMGLDPNEQFF. DNA of the CDR3: TGTGCCAGTAGTATGGGACTAGACCCCAATGAGCAGTTCTTC.

The V call is TRBV6-5, the J call TRBJ1-2; D not certain. Per the germline V gene, CDR1 is MNHEY and CDR2 is SVGAGI. The CDR3 runs to 15 residues. V was shortened by 6 bases and J by 3 bases, with 17 bases between the two germline ends. CDR3 sequence: CASRRGEWVDYGYTF. In nucleotides, the CDR3 is TGTGCCAGCAGAAGAGGAGAGTGGGTCGACTATGGCTACACCTTC.

The rearrangement uses TRBV15 and TRBJ2-1, with D possibly being TRBD1 (6 bases). Germline V gives CDR1 LNHNV, CDR2 YYDKDF (reference sequence). The CDR3 loop spans 15 amino acids. Deletions cut 8 bases from V and 3 bases from J, with 17 bases between. In DNA, the CDR3 is TGTGCCACCCATGGGGGCAGGGGTAACTACAATGAGCAGTTCTTC. Translation: CATHGGRGNYNEQFF.

This clone was observed a few times. The V gene is TRBV9, the J gene TRBJ2-1; 16 bases are shared with TRBD2. The junction had 8 bases not matched to a gene; V was cut back by 0 bases and J by 5 bases. Germline assignment: CDR1 SGDLS and CDR2 YYNGEE. The CDR3 covers 19 residues. The chain's CDR3 is CASSVVGLAGGPQNNEQFF. CDR3 in DNA: TGTGCCAGCAGCGTAGTGGGACTAGCGGGAGGGCCGCAGAACAATGAGCAGTTCTTC.

This chain connects TRBV27 to TRBJ2-1, with 8 bases that match TRBD1. Looked up from germline, CDR1 is MNHEY and CDR2 is SMNVEV (reference sequence). J was trimmed by 5 bases and V by 3 bases; bases with no gene match: 6. The CDR3 covers 15 residues. The CDR3: CASSFWTGLDNEQFF. The CDR3 DNA reads as TGTGCCAGCAGTTTCTGGACAGGGCTCGACAATGAGCAGTTCTTC.

This sequence joins TRBV7-9 and TRBJ2-7, with 7 bases identical to TRBD1. J was trimmed by 5 bases and V by 5 bases; bases with no gene match: 9. CDR1 is SEHNR and CDR2 is FQNEAQ in the germline V gene (reference sequence). The CDR3 sequence is 14 residues long. The CDR3 region is CASSPGGLTHEQYF. CDR3 DNA sequence: TGTGCCAGCAGCCCAGGGGGTTTGACCCACGAGCAGTACTTC.

This clone was seen a single time. The chain has TRBV7-9 and TRBJ1-1, with D possibly being TRBD1 (6 bases). CDR1 is SEHNR, CDR2 FQNEAQ, per germline (reference sequence). Between the trimmed V and J ends, which lost 1 base and 5 bases, there was a span of 14 bases. This CDR3 spans 15 amino acids. The CDR3 DNA reads as TGTGCCAGCAGCTTAGTTCCGGGGGGCTGGACTGAAGCTTTCTTT. Translated, it gives CASSLVPGGWTEAFF.

This clone has more than one count but fewer than ten. The chain joins TRBV7-2 to TRBJ1-1; D gene unclear. The V gene lost 5 bases and the J gene lost 1 base, with 14 bases spanning the gap. Germline V CDR1 and CDR2: SGHTA, FQGNSA. The CDR3 covers 15 residues. Here the CDR3 DNA reads TGTGCCAGCAGCCCCCGGGTGGGTTCGAACACTGAAGCTTTCTTT. Amino acids: CASSPRVGSNTEAFF.

The V and J genes are TRBV28 and TRBJ2-7, with D maybe TRBD1 (7 bases). There are 13 residues in the CDR3. Trimming left V 7 bases short and J 7 bases short, with 17 bases between. Looked up from germline, CDR1 is MDHEN and CDR2 is SYDVKM. CDR3 loop: CASTTQGGGEQYF. The CDR3 coding sequence is TGTGCCAGCACCACCCAGGGGGGCGGGGAGCAGTACTTC.

In this sample, this clone turned up once. The V call is TRBV14, the J call TRBJ2-2; 10 bases fit TRBD2. Germline lookup yields CDR1 SGHDN and CDR2 FVKESK. V lost 1 base and J lost 4; bases outside the gene matches: 9. CDR3 length: 18 residues. The CDR3 reads CASSQVTGTSVATGELFF. CDR3 DNA sequence: TGTGCCAGCAGCCAAGTAACCGGGACTAGCGTCGCCACCGGGGAGCTGTTTTTT.

The V call is TRBV5-5, the J call TRBJ2-2; 7 bases are a match to TRBD2. Trimming took 0 bases from V and 3 from J; bases not matched to a gene: 11. The CDR3 extends over 18 amino acids. Germline CDR1 SGHKS, CDR2 YYEKEE (reference sequence). In DNA, the CDR3 is TGTGCCAGCAGCTTGGAGGTGGGAGGGGCCACGGACACCGGGGAGCTGTTTTTT. This codes for CASSLEVGGATDTGELFF.

The DNA for the CDR3 is TGTGCCAGCAGCTTAGTACCCGCGGGGGGGCTTGAGCAGTTCTTC. This encodes CASSLVPAGGLEQFF. The chain couples TRBV11-2 to TRBJ2-1, with TRBD2 matching over 9 bases. The CDR3 runs 15 residues. V shed 1 base, J shed 9 bases, and the junction held 7 bases outside the gene matches. Germline loops: CDR1 SGHAT, CDR2 FQNNGV.

The V and J genes are TRBV7-2 and TRBJ1-6, with D unclear. V was shortened by 4 bases and J by 6 bases, with 4 bases between the two germline ends. CDR1 is SGHTA, CDR2 FQGNSA, per germline. This CDR3 is built from 12 residues. The CDR3 reads CASSSFNSPLHF. CDR3 in DNA: TGTGCCAGCAGCTCGTTTAATTCACCCCTCCACTTT.